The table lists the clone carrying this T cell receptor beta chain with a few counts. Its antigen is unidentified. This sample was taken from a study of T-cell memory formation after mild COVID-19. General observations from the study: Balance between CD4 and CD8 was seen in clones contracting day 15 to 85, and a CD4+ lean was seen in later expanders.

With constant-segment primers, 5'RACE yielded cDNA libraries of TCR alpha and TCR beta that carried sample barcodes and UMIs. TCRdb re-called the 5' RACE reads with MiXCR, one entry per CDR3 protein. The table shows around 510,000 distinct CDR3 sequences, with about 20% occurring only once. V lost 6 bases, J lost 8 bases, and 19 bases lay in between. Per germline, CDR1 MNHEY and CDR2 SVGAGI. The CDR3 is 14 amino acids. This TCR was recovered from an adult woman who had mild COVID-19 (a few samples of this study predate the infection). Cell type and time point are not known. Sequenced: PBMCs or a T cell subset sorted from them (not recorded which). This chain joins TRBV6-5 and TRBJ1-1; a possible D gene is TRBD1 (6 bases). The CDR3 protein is CASSPTGTLPEAFF. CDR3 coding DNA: TGTGCCAGCAGCCCCACCGGGACACTTCCGGAAGCTTTCTTT.